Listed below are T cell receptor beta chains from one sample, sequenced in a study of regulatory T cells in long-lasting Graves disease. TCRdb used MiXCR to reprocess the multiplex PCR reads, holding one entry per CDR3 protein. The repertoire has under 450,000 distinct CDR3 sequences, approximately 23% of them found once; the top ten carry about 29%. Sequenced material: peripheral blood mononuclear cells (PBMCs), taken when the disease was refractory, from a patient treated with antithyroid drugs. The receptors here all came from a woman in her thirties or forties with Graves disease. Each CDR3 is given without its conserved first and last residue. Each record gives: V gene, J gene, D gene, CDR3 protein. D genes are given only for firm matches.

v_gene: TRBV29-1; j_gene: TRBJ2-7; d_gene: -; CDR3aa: SVGPRGGVGYEQY
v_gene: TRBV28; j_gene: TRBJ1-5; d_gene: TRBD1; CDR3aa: ASRNRGPNQPQH
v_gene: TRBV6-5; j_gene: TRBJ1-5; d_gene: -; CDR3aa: ASSYSGRGTYSNQPQH
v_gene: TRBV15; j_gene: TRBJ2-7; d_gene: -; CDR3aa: ATSRARAAYEQY
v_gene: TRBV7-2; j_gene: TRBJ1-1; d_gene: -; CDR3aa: ASSTSPGNTEAF
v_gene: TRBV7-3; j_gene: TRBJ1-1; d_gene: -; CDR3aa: ASSLAEGQNTEAF
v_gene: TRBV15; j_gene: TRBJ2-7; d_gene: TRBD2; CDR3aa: ATSKGTRRKGLPSYEQY
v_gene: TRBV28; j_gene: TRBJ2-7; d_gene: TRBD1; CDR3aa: ASRGTGLSYEQY
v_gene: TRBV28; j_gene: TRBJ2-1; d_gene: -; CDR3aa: ASSFRHYFVGNEQF
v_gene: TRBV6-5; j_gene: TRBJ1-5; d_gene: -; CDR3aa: ASSYQQGQPQH
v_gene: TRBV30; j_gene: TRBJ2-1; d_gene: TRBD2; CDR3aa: AWNLHRGGGTYNEQF
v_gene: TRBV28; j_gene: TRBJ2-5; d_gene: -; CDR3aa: ASSDKGLFVETQY
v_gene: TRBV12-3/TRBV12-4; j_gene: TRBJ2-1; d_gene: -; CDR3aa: ASSLGGNEQF
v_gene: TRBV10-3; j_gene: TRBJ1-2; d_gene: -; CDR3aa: ATKRAASPNYGYT
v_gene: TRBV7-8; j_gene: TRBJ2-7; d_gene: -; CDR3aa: ASSFSGNEQY
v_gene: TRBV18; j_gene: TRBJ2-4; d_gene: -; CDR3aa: ASSPETPAKNIQY
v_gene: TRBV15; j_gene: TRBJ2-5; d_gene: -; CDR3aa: ATSMAETQY
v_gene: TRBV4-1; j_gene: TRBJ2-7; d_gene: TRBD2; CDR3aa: ASRMASGSYEQY
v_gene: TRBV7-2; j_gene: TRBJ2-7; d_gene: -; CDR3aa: ASSLVAGTTAYEQY
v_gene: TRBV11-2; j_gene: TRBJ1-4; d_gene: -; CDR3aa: ATQAPYNEKLF
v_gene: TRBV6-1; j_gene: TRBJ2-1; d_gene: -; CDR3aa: ASSEWGRTYNEQF
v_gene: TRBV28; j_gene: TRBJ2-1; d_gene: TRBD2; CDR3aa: ASSPLAGGPDEQF
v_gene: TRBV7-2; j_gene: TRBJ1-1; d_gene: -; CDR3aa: ASSQQGQLATEAF
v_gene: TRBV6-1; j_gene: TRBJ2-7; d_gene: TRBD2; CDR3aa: ASSNSGSSGRRRYEQY
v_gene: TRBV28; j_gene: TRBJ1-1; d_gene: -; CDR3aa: ASSLGPPDTEAF
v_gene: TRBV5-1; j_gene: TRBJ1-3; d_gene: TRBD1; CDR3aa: ASSPRTGAGNTIY
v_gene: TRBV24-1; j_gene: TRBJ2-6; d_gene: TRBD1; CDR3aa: ATSDWDRSLRANVLT
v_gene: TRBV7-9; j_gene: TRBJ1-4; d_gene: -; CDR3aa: ASSPLRVGEKLF
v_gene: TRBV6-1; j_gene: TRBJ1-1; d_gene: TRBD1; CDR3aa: ASSPNRGPTEAF
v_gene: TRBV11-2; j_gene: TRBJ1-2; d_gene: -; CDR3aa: ASRKIQGPNYGYT
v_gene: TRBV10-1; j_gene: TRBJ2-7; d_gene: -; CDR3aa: ATSRETVPYEQY
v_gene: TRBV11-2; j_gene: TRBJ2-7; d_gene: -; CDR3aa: ASSSLTSYEQY
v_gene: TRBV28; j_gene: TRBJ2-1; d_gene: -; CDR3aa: ASSLWGFDNNEQF
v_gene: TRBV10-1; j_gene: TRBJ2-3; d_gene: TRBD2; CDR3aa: ASSESRSSGRKDTQY
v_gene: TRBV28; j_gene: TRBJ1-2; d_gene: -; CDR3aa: ASRTQGGDYGYT
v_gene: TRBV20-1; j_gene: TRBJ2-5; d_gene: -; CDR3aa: SASALDSLRGTQY
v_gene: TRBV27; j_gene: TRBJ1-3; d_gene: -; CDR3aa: ASSLSGGPGNTIY
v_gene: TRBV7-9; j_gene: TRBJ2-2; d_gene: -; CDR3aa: ASSLISFRANTGELF
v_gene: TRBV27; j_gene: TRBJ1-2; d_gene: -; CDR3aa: ASSPAAGQSNYGYT
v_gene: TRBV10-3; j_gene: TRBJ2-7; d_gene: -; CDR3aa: ATRTQLLEQY
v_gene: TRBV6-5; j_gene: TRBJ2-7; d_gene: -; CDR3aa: ASSYSLTTSTYEQY
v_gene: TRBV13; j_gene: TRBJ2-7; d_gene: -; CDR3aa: ASSLGWVDLSYEQY
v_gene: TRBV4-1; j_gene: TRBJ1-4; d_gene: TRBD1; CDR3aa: ASSQILDRGKDEKLF
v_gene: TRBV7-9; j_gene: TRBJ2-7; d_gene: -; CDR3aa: ASSLGRTTNEQY
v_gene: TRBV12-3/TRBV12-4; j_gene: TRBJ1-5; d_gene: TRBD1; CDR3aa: ASSRTGQGQPQH
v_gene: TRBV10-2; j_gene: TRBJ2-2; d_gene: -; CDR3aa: ASSESTGNTGELF
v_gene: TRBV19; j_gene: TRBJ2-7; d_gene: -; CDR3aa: ASRASWADYEQY
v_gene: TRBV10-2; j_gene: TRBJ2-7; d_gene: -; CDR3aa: ASSVGGHYEQY
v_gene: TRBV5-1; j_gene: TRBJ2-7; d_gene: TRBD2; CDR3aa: ASSQYLAGGPVEQY